These 9 T cell receptor beta chains were all obtained from the same sample, sequenced in a study of blood T cell repertoires in COVID-19 (dated by TCRdb to 2020 to 2022). The library was made by the immunoSEQ multiplex PCR assay. Sourced from immuneACCESS, this table was stored by TCRdb with only in-frame sequences that have V and J called. A share of the clones is absent; for the studies checked, an unresolved V gene accounts for under half, and the remainder has no known explanation. The sample yields some 170,000 clones; roughly 89% were counted once. The ten largest clonotypes hold roughly an eighth of the sample. The sample consisted of peripheral blood. The receptor source for this set is a woman between 65 and 79 years old with COVID-19, enrolled during active disease.

This chain joins TRBV27 and TRBJ2-1; TRBD1 aligns across 7 bases. The CDR3 loop spans 17 amino acids. CDR1 and CDR2 (germline): MNHEY, SMNVEV (reference sequence). J gave up 7 bases and V 5 bases, and 17 bases lay outside the gene matches. The CDR3 loop reads CASSIIMPTGWDNEQFF. The CDR3 nucleotides are TGTGCCAGCAGTATTATTATGCCGACAGGGTGGGATAATGAGCAGTTCTTC.

This chain joins TRBV24-1 and TRBJ1-5, with D possibly TRBD1 on 5 matching bases. CDR3 size: 16 residues. The germline gives CDR1 KGHDR, CDR2 SFDVKD. V was cut by 5 bases and J by 0 bases, with 13 bases left in between. In DNA, the CDR3 is TGTGCCACCAGTGGGAGACAGTCCAGTAGCAATCAGCCCCAGCATTTT. It specifies CATSGRQSSSNQPQHF.

V and J are TRBV5-6 and TRBJ2-2, with a tentative D call TRBD2 (5 bases). In germline, CDR1 is SGHDT, CDR2 YYEEEE. The CDR3 covers 14 residues. V lost 0 bases to trimming and J lost 4 bases, with 7 bases between them. Here the CDR3 reads CASSLGLSTGELFF. The CDR3, as DNA: TGTGCCAGCAGCTTGGGACTATCCACCGGGGAGCTGTTTTTT.

The rearrangement uses TRBV7-2 and TRBJ1-5; TRBD1 matches 10 bases. Looked up from germline, CDR1 is SGHTA and CDR2 is FQGNSA. V lost 9 bases to trimming and J lost 1 base; unmatched junction nucleotides: 9. This CDR3 has 16 residues. CDR3 protein: CARGGQGNGSNQPQHF. CDR3 DNA: TGTGCCAGAGGGGGACAGGGGAACGGAAGCAATCAGCCCCAGCATTTT. The variable domain in full, completed from reference TRBV7-2 and TRBJ1-5, reads GAGVSQSPSNKVTEKGKDVELRCDPISGHTALYWYRQSLGQGLEFLIYFQGNSAPDKSGLPSDRFSAERTGGSVSTLTIQRTQQEDSAVYLCARGGQGNGSNQPQHFGDGTRLSIL.

V gene TRBV24-1 combines with J gene TRBJ1-2; D possibly corresponds to TRBD1 (5 bases). V gave up 3 bases and J gave up 8 bases, with 21 bases separating them. This CDR3 spans 16 amino acids. The V gene's germline CDR1 is KGHDR and CDR2 SFDVKD. The CDR3 spells CATSDPWGTGKWGYTF. CDR3 DNA sequence: TGTGCCACCAGTGATCCCTGGGGCACAGGCAAATGGGGCTACACCTTC.

The genes are TRBV10-3 and TRBJ1-2; 7 nucleotides match TRBD1. Germline CDR1 and CDR2: ENHRY and SYGVKD. The CDR3 is made up of 15 amino acids. J lost 3 bases, V lost 0 bases, and 4 bases had no gene match. For the CDR3, the DNA is TGTGCCATCAGTGAGTCAGTCACAGGGGACTATGGCTACACCTTC. Amino acids: CAISESVTGDYGYTF.

This clone came up a few times. The V call is TRBV4-1, the J call TRBJ2-7; 7 bases agree with TRBD1. The CDR3 covers 18 residues. V lost 4 bases to trimming and J lost 0 bases; unmatched junction nucleotides: 15. The germline V gene encodes CDR1 MGHRA and CDR2 YSYEKL. The CDR3 DNA follows: TGCGCCAGCAGCCCCGAAAAAAGAACAGGGGATGCCTCCTACGAGCAGTACTTC. Translated: CASSPEKRTGDASYEQYF.

The chain is built from TRBV9 and TRBJ2-7, with 16 bases matching TRBD2. Looked up from germline, CDR1 is SGDLS and CDR2 is YYNGEE. The CDR3 runs to 18 residues. The V and J ends lost 4 bases and 0 bases, in that order; junction bases with no gene match: 7. The DNA of the CDR3 is TGTGCCAGCAGCTCGGGACTAGCGGGAGGGAAAAGCTCCTACGAGCAGTACTTC. Protein sequence: CASSSGLAGGKSSYEQYF.

This chain connects TRBV11-3 to TRBJ2-1, with 7 bases aligning to TRBD2. With V trimmed by 5 bases and J by 2 bases, 12 bases remained unmatched. The CDR3 totals 17 residues. Germline V CDR1 and CDR2: SGHNT, YENEEA. In nucleotides, the CDR3 is TGTGCCAGCAGCGGGGGGGTACGATTCAGTGCCTACAATGAGCAGTTCTTC. As protein: CASSGGVRFSAYNEQFF.